The 10 T cell receptor beta chains below come from one sample, sequenced in a study of OX40 agonist ivuxolimab in advanced cancers. The method was immunoSEQ multiplex PCR; TCRdb's version includes in-frame clones alone and lacks a portion of them. This sample carries some 28,000 clones, 70% to 80% of them seen once, and the ten largest clones take more than 14%. Sample: CD4+ or CD8+ T cells sorted from blood, taken in a trial of the OX40 agonist ivuxolimab. These receptors originate from an adult with an advanced solid tumor such as melanoma, head and neck, liver or kidney cancer.

Here the CDR3 reads CASRPDSSTNEKLFF. CDR3 DNA sequence: TGTGCCAGCAGACCGGACAGTTCAACTAATGAAAAACTGTTTTTT. This chain connects TRBV14 to TRBJ1-4; tentative D call: TRBD1 (6 bases). Germline V gene lookup returns CDR1 SGHDN and CDR2 FVKESK. Trimming cost V 6 bases and J 0 bases, with 11 bases left between them. The CDR3 totals 15 residues.

The chain is built from TRBV7-8 and TRBJ2-7, with TRBD1 identical over 7 bases. The germline V gene has CDR1 SGHVS and CDR2 FQNEAQ. The J segment lost 3 bases and the V segment lost 5 bases, leaving 13 bases of the junction unmatched. The CDR3 loop spans 16 amino acids. CDR3 DNA sequence: TGTGCCAGCAGCCCCCCGGACAGGAGAGTCCACTACGAGCAGTACTTC. Translation: CASSPPDRRVHYEQYF.

V usage is TRBV29-1 and J usage is TRBJ1-5; D gene unclear. Germline V gene lookup returns CDR1 SQVTM and CDR2 ANQGSEA. V was pared by 6 bases and J by 6 bases, with 15 bases between. This CDR3 has 13 residues. For the CDR3, the DNA is TGCAGCGTCCAGGTGGATGCGGGTCAGCCCCAGCATTTT. It specifies CSVQVDAGQPQHF. The variable domain in full, completed from reference TRBV29-1 and TRBJ1-5, reads SAVISQKPSRDICQRGTSLTIQCQVDSQVTMMFWYRQQPGQSLTLIATANQGSEATYESGFVIDKFPISRPNLTFSTLTVSNMSPEDSSIYLCSVQVDAGQPQHFGDGTRLSIL.

The chain links TRBV18 to TRBJ2-3; D not certain. The CDR3 consists of 15 residues. CDR1 is KGHSH, CDR2 LQKENI, per germline. Trimming took off 2 bases at V and 1 base at J, with 10 bases between the two ends. CDR3 sequence (DNA): TGTGCCAGCTCACCATTTACAGTTGGCACAGATACGCAGTATTTT. This codes for CASSPFTVGTDTQYF.

CDR3 residues: CASSLSPGTANTGELFF. The CDR3 coding sequence is TGTGCCAGCAGCCTTTCCCCAGGGACAGCGAACACCGGGGAGCTGTTTTTT. The rearrangement uses TRBV28 and TRBJ2-2, with TRBD1 matching over 7 bases. There are 17 residues in the CDR3. Per germline, CDR1 MDHEN and CDR2 SYDVKM. Germline trimming cut 6 bases from V and 0 bases from J; bases unmatched to any gene: 10.

This chain joins TRBV27 and TRBJ1-2; D possibly corresponds to TRBD1 (5 bases). The CDR3 runs 15 residues. Trimming removed 2 bases from V and 0 bases from J, with 10 bases in between. The V gene's germline CDR1 is MNHEY and CDR2 SMNVEV (reference sequence). CDR3 coding DNA: TGTGCCAGCAGTTTACGGGTCAGGGCTAACTATGGCTACACCTTC. Residues: CASSLRVRANYGYTF.

The chain has TRBV2 and TRBJ2-4, with a tentative D call TRBD2 (5 bases). Looked up from germline, CDR1 is SNHLY and CDR2 is FYNNEI. The CDR3 runs to 12 residues. V lost 7 bases and J lost 5, with 9 bases in between. CDR3 DNA sequence: TGTGCCAGCATGCCGAGGGAAAACATTCAGTACTTC. This encodes CASMPRENIQYF.

This chain connects TRBV6-5 to TRBJ1-1; D is undetermined. CDR3 length: 14 amino acids. The germline V gene encodes CDR1 MNHEY and CDR2 SVGAGI. V gave up 3 bases and J gave up 1 base, with 9 bases separating them. Here the CDR3 reads CASSYTSGNTEAFF. The DNA of the CDR3 is TGTGCCAGCAGTTATACATCAGGGAACACTGAAGCTTTCTTT.

The V and J genes are TRBV5-4 and TRBJ2-2, with TRBD2 identical over 7 bases. The CDR3 consists of 16 residues. The germline gives CDR1 SGHNT, CDR2 YYREEE (reference sequence). Trimming at V came to 1 base and at J to 0 bases, leaving 3 bases not matched to a gene. The CDR3 coding sequence is TGTGCCAGCAGCTTGCGAACTAGCGCGAACACCGGGGAGCTGTTTTTT. This encodes CASSLRTSANTGELFF.

The CDR3: CASSLVRGGNQPQHF. The CDR3 DNA sequence: TGTGCCAGCAGTTTGGTCAGGGGAGGCAATCAGCCCCAGCATTTT. This sequence joins TRBV6-5 and TRBJ1-5; the D gene is possibly TRBD1 (6 bases). The germline V gene encodes CDR1 MNHEY and CDR2 SVGAGI. The CDR3 length is 15 residues. Trimming left V 4 bases short and J 2 bases short, with 12 bases between.